These 22 T cell receptor beta chains came from one sample sequenced in a study of T-cell memory formation after mild COVID-19. TCRdb used MiXCR to reprocess the 5' RACE reads, holding one entry per CDR3 protein. The sample yields roughly 510,000 distinct CDR3 sequences, around 16% seen once. Sequenced sample: PBMCs or a T cell subset sorted from them (not recorded which). The receptors here all came from an adult woman who had mild COVID-19 (a few samples of this study predate the infection). Cell type and time point are not known.

In its sample, this clonotype was seen a few times. The J gene is TRBJ2-1, the V gene TRBV5-1; TRBD2 matches at 11 bases. There are 19 residues in the CDR3. Germline-derived CDR1 and CDR2 are SGHRS and YFSETQ. V shed 4 bases, J shed 12 bases, and the junction held 24 bases outside the gene matches. The CDR3 DNA follows: TGCGCCAGCAGCCCATCCGGGACTAGCGGAATAAGCTCCTACAAGGTGCAGTTCTTC. Encoded protein: CASSPSGTSGISSYKVQFF.

The sample holds many counts of this clonotype. This chain connects TRBV11-2 to TRBJ1-1, with 8 bases fitting TRBD1. The CDR3 is made up of 15 amino acids. Looked up from germline, CDR1 is SGHAT and CDR2 is FQNNGV. Trimming took 1 base from V and 3 from J; bases not matched to a gene: 4. The CDR3 DNA reads TGTGCCAGCAGCTTAGGGACAGGGCGATACACTGAAGCTTTCTTT. It yields the protein CASSLGTGRYTEAFF.

The table lists this clonotype with a few counts. The chain has TRBV10-3 and TRBJ2-1; D gene uncertain. Germline CDR1 and CDR2: ENHRY and SYGVKD. The CDR3 covers 11 residues. V lost 2 bases to trimming and J lost 10 bases, with 6 bases between them. The CDR3 DNA is TGTGCCATCAGTGAGCTCTACGAGCAGTTCTTC. Its protein is CAISELYEQFF.

The chain is built from TRBV6-5 and TRBJ2-7; perhaps TRBD2 as D (6 bases). Germline CDR1 reads MNHEY; CDR2 reads SVGAGI. Trimming removed 2 bases at V and 11 bases at J, with 10 bases between. The CDR3 length is 11 residues. CDR3 sequence reads: CASSYGWGEYF. In DNA form, the CDR3 reads TGTGCCAGCAGTTACGGCTGGGGGGAGTACTTC.

The V gene is TRBV20-1, the J gene TRBJ2-1; 7 nucleotides agree with TRBD2. V trimming: 3 bases; J trimming: 4 bases; junction bases outside the gene matches: 6. CDR3 length equals 14 residues. Germline CDR1 is DFQATT and CDR2 is SNEGSKA (reference sequence). The CDR3 DNA reads as TGCAGTGCTAGGGGAGGGGCCCGGTACAATGAGCAGTTCTTC. It codes for CSARGGARYNEQFF.

The rearrangement uses TRBV24-1 and TRBJ2-1, with TRBD2 identical over 10 bases. The CDR3 is 17 amino acids. Trimming took 1 base from V and 4 from J; bases not matched to a gene: 6. Germline CDR1 is KGHDR and CDR2 is SFDVKD. The CDR3 protein is CATSDFRAGGKYNEQFF. The CDR3 nucleotides are TGTGCCACCAGTGATTTCCGAGCGGGAGGGAAATACAATGAGCAGTTCTTC.

This clonotype was seen only a few times. V is TRBV2 and J is TRBJ1-1; 8 nucleotides agree with TRBD1. Per germline, CDR1 SNHLY and CDR2 FYNNEI. The V segment lost 7 bases and the J segment 8 bases; nucleotides outside the gene matches: 12. This CDR3 comprises 14 residues. The CDR3 loop is CASNKERTGREAFF. In DNA, the CDR3 is TGTGCCAGCAACAAAGAACGGACAGGGCGGGAAGCTTTCTTT.

This clonotype was observed a handful of times. This rearrangement joins TRBV12-3 or TRBV12-4 to TRBJ1-4; D perhaps matches TRBD1 (6 bases). Trimming removed 6 bases from V and 8 bases from J, with 16 bases in between. The CDR3 length is 14 residues. The CDR3: CASRQTGSGEKLFF. The CDR3 region has the DNA TGTGCCAGCAGGCAGACAGGAAGTGGAGAAAAACTGTTTTTT.

The CDR3 DNA is TGTGCCAGCAGCTTGGACAGGCTCTACAATGAGCAGTTCTTC. Amino acids: CASSLDRLYNEQFF. This rearrangement joins TRBV7-2 to TRBJ2-1; 7 nucleotides agree with TRBD1. The CDR3 consists of 14 residues. From germline, CDR1 is SGHTA and CDR2 FQGNSA. Trimming cost V 3 bases and J 3 bases; bases outside gene matches: 2.

In this sample, this clonotype turned up many times. V is TRBV20-1 and J is TRBJ1-1; 7 bases fit TRBD1. J lost 4 bases, V lost 3 bases, and 2 bases had no gene match. The length of the CDR3 is 12 residues. The germline V gene has CDR1 DFQATT and CDR2 SNEGSKA (reference sequence). The CDR3 DNA is TGCAGTGCTAGGACAGGGCCCACTGAAGCTTTCTTT. It codes for CSARTGPTEAFF.

This chain links TRBV7-2 with TRBJ2-2; D possibly uses TRBD1 or TRBD2 (5 bases each). V was pared by 1 base and J by 2 bases, with 11 bases between. Germline V CDR1 and CDR2: SGHTA, FQGNSA. The CDR3 contains 16 residues. The CDR3 protein is CASSLVGTLNTGELFF. In DNA form, the CDR3 reads TGTGCCAGCAGCTTAGTCGGGACCTTAAACACCGGGGAGCTGTTTTTT.

J is TRBJ2-7 and V is TRBV5-1, with TRBD1 matching over 8 bases. The germline gives CDR1 SGHRS, CDR2 YFSETQ. Unmatched junction bases numbered 10, after V lost 4 bases and J lost 4 bases. The CDR3 extends over 15 amino acids. CDR3: CASSRGQAGKYEQYF. In DNA form, the CDR3 reads TGCGCCAGCAGCAGGGGACAGGCCGGGAAGTACGAGCAGTACTTC.

The chain is built from TRBV6-2 or TRBV6-3 and TRBJ2-7; no clear D gene. The V end lost 2 bases, the J end lost 3 bases, and 11 bases lay between the germline ends. This CDR3 is 14 amino acids long. Germline CDR1 and CDR2: MNHEY and SVGEGT. In DNA, the CDR3 is TGTGCCAGCAGTTACCCCAGTTCCAACTACGAGCAGTACTTC. Translating it yields CASSYPSSNYEQYF.

The V gene is TRBV14, the J gene TRBJ2-1, with D perhaps assigned TRBD1 or TRBD2 (5 bases each). This CDR3 spans 12 amino acids. Germline CDR1 and CDR2: SGHDN and FVKESK. V was shortened by 4 bases and J by 7 bases, with 8 bases between the two germline ends. The CDR3 DNA is TGTGCCAGCAGCCGATGGGGGAATGAGCAGTTCTTC. Protein: CASSRWGNEQFF. The whole variable domain, filled in from reference TRBV14 and TRBJ2-1, reads EAGVTQFPSHSVIEKGQTVTLRCDPISGHDNLYWYRRVMGKEIKFLLHFVKESKQDESGMPNNRFLAERTGGTYSTLKVQPAELEDSGVYFCASSRWGNEQFFGPGTRLTVL.

There are a few counts of this clonotype. This rearrangement joins TRBV4-3 to TRBJ1-3; D call uncertain. V was trimmed by 0 bases and J by 3 bases, leaving 6 bases between them. Looked up from germline, CDR1 is LGHNA and CDR2 is YSLEER. CDR3 size: 14 residues. This CDR3 is CASSQEYIGNTIYF. The CDR3 coding sequence is TGCGCCAGCAGCCAAGAGTACATTGGAAACACCATATATTTT.

The gene calls are TRBV4-1 and TRBJ1-2; D perhaps matches TRBD1 (6 bases). Germline CDR1 reads MGHRA; CDR2 reads YSYEKL. The V end lost 0 bases, the J end lost 1 base, and 9 bases lay between the germline ends. CDR3 length: 15 amino acids. CDR3 residues: CASSQEWTDNYGYTF. The DNA of the CDR3 is TGCGCCAGCAGCCAAGAGTGGACAGATAACTATGGCTACACCTTC.

The chain couples TRBV30 to TRBJ2-1, with 7 bases lining up with TRBD2. After removal of 0 bases from V and 6 bases from J, the junction contained 5 bases not matched to a gene. This CDR3 region has 14 residues. CDR1 and CDR2 (germline): GTSNPN, SVGIG (reference sequence). The chain's CDR3 is CAWSVGGSPNEQFF. The CDR3 nucleotides read TGTGCCTGGAGTGTTGGCGGGAGTCCCAATGAGCAGTTCTTC. Variable domain in full (rest from reference TRBV30 and TRBJ2-1): SQTIHQWPATLVQPVGSPLSLECTVEGTSNPNLYWYRQAAGRGLQLLFYSVGIGQISSEVPQNLSASRPQDRQFILSSKKLLLSDSGFYLCAWSVGGSPNEQFFGPGTRLTVL.

The chain employs TRBV15 and TRBJ1-2, with unresolved D. The CDR3 has 14 amino acids. The V end was cut by 5 bases, the J end by 3 bases, with 13 bases between. Looked up from germline, CDR1 is LNHNV and CDR2 is YYDKDF (reference sequence). The CDR3 DNA sequence: TGTGCCACCAGCGACGGACCTGGGGACTATGGCTACACCTTC. It specifies CATSDGPGDYGYTF.

This clonotype was detected a few times. The J gene is TRBJ2-5, the V gene TRBV7-8, with D possibly matching TRBD1 (5 bases). The CDR3 runs to 16 residues. In germline, CDR1 is SGHVS, CDR2 FQNEAQ. The V end lost 2 bases, the J end lost 4 bases, and 17 bases lay between the germline ends. This CDR3 is CASSLPGRAVGETQYF. CDR3 DNA: TGTGCCAGCAGCTTACCGGGCAGGGCTGTCGGAGAGACCCAGTACTTC.

CDR3 DNA: TGTGCCAGCAGCGTACCGGGACTAGCGGGCCAAGAGACCCAGTACTTC. This sequence encodes CASSVPGLAGQETQYF. The gene calls are TRBV5-5 and TRBJ2-5; 12 nucleotides align to TRBD2. The V gene end was trimmed by 4 bases and the J gene end by 1 base; junction bases not matched to a gene: 5. CDR3 length: 16 amino acids. Germline lookup yields CDR1 SGHKS and CDR2 YYEKEE (reference sequence).

The chain couples TRBV29-1 to TRBJ2-5; 8 bases map to TRBD2. The CDR3 loop spans 13 amino acids. The V segment lost 7 bases and the J segment 1 base; nucleotides outside the gene matches: 5. Looked up from germline, CDR1 is SQVTM and CDR2 is ANQGSEA. CDR3 loop: CSAKRGLQETQYF. DNA for the CDR3: TGCAGCGCGAAGCGGGGGCTCCAAGAGACCCAGTACTTC. The variable domain in full, completed from reference TRBV29-1 and TRBJ2-5, reads SAVISQKPSRDICQRGTSLTIQCQVDSQVTMMFWYRQQPGQSLTLIATANQGSEATYESGFVIDKFPISRPNLTFSTLTVSNMSPEDSSIYLCSAKRGLQETQYFGPGTRLLVL.

Concerning this clonotype: A read error is likely, as this CDR3 ends without the conserved phenylalanine or tryptophan. The DNA is omitted, as the CDR3 cannot be located on it reliably, and the CDR3 follows TCRdb's listing. The chain is built from TRBV7-6 and TRBJ2-7; no DNA check was done on the table's D call, TRBD2. Germline V CDR1 and CDR2: SGHVS, FNYEAQ. With termini counted, the CDR3 has 16 amino acids. CDR3 residues: CASSSRRSGGPQVKYL.